These T cell receptor beta chains were read from a single sample in a study of a mutant IDH1 vaccine in newly diagnosed glioma. TCRdb's table, derived via immunoSEQ multiplex PCR, lists solely in-frame clones and lacks some. The sample consists of about 46,000 clones, 86% of them appearing once. The specimen comprised PBMCs, sampled from a glioma patient treated with radiotherapy, temozolomide or both. The receptors were gathered from a man between 35 and 55 years old with glioma. The CDR3 runs from the conserved cysteine through the conserved F or W. A D gene is named only where the DNA matches it firmly. Only some rows state a clone size, as once, few, many or a class for expanded clones.

TRBD1 | TRBJ1-5 | TRBV14 | NA | CASSAGTGYNQPQHF | TGTGCCAGCAGCGCCGGGACAGGGTACAATCAGCCCCAGCATTTT
TRBD2 | TRBJ2-5 | TRBV7-2 | NA | CASSEAQLAEETQYF | TGTGCCAGCAGCGAGGCACAACTAGCGGAAGAGACCCAGTACTTC
NA | TRBJ2-7 | TRBV14 | NA | CASSQGRSAYEQYF | TGTGCCAGCAGCCAAGGGAGATCAGCCTACGAGCAGTACTTC
NA | TRBJ2-2 | TRBV5-1 | NA | CASSRGRLQNTGELFF | TGCGCCAGCAGCCGGGGACGGCTTCAGAACACCGGGGAGCTGTTTTTT
TRBD1 | TRBJ2-1 | TRBV13 | NA | CASSLRQGAHINEQFF | TGTGCCAGCAGCCTAAGACAGGGAGCTCATATCAATGAGCAGTTCTTC
NA | TRBJ1-4 | TRBV5-8 | NA | CASSLARGFEKLFF | TGTGCCAGCAGCTTGGCTCGGGGTTTCGAAAAACTGTTTTTT
TRBD2 | TRBJ2-5 | TRBV7-9 | few | CASSSGRAFAQYF | TGTGCCAGCAGCTCCGGGAGGGCCTTTGCCCAGTACTTC
NA | TRBJ1-2 | TRBV28 | NA | CASSLPKTALSRGYTF | TGTGCCAGCAGTTTACCAAAGACAGCGCTGAGTAGGGGCTACACCTTC
TRBD2 | TRBJ2-1 | TRBV27 | NA | CASSLNSGGAEQFF | TGTGCCAGCAGTTTGAATTCGGGGGGGGCTGAGCAGTTCTTC
TRBD1 | TRBJ2-7 | TRBV14 | few | CASSQVSRGLSYEQYF | TGTGCCAGCAGCCAAGTTTCCAGGGGGTTATCCTACGAGCAGTACTTC
NA | TRBJ1-2 | TRBV5-6 | NA | CASSLFANYGYTF | TGTGCCAGCAGCTTGTTTGCTAACTATGGCTACACCTTC
TRBD2 | TRBJ2-7 | TRBV15 | NA | CATSREVARTSGYEQYF | TGTGCCACCAGCAGAGAGGTAGCGAGGACTAGCGGCTACGAGCAGTACTTC
TRBD2 | TRBJ2-3 | TRBV18 | NA | CASSPSGSMQYF | TGTGCCAGCTCACCCAGCGGGAGTATGCAGTATTTT
NA | TRBJ1-4 | TRBV2 | few | CASSVEEKLFF | TGTGCCAGCAGTGTGGAAGAAAAACTGTTTTTT
TRBD2 | TRBJ2-1 | TRBV7-2 | NA | CASSLGSSGGAYNEQFF | TGTGCCAGCAGCTTAGGTAGTAGCGGGGGAGCCTACAATGAGCAGTTCTTC